This T cell receptor beta chain was obtained from a study of blood T cell repertoires in COVID-19. The wider study: Both acute and convalescent COVID-19 samples were obtained from the United States, Italy and Spain. Sample material is recorded as cDNA or gDNA derived from T cells, B-cell-depleted T cells, or PBMCs.

Original processing notes: Nucleated cell number was recorded as an estimate derived from reference gene primer amplification. The data were produced by immunoSEQ multiplex PCR, yet TCRdb's version contains in-frame clones alone and is incomplete. That table furnishes V, J and clone size, whereas the DNA furnished D and trimming. The sample has roughly 150,000 clones; roughly 82% are singletons. This CDR3 is 14 amino acids long. Per the germline V gene, CDR1 is SGHRS and CDR2 is YFSETQ. Between the trimmed V and J ends, which lost 4 bases and 1 base, there was a span of 11 bases. The sequenced sample consisted of peripheral blood. The TCR sequence derives from a woman in her forties or fifties with acute or convalescent COVID-19. V usage is TRBV5-1 and J usage is TRBJ2-5, with D tentatively TRBD2 (6 bases). In nucleotides, the CDR3 is TGCGCCAGCAGCCGGGGACTCGCCCAAGAGACCCAGTACTTC. This translates into CASSRGLAQETQYF.